The present TCR beta chain was sequenced within a study of sequential checkpoint blockade in melanoma. Study findings and constraints: PD-L1 staining and CD8+ counts, not mutational load, tracked tumor T-cell clonality.

This clone appeared a few times. Its antigen is currently unknown. Regarding treatment: randomized to nivolumab then ipilimumab (arm A) or the reverse (arm B). Assay used: immunoSEQ multiplex PCR; TCRdb lists only in-frame clones, some missing. Among about 12,000 clones, roughly 24% were seen once, and the ten largest hold about 20%. The receptor comes from a human donor with melanoma. The sequenced sample was tumor tissue (inferred from file names), obtained from a patient given nivolumab and ipilimumab in sequence.

The CDR3 DNA reads TGCGCCAGCAGCCACCGATCGACAGGGTCGAACACTGAAGCTTTCTTT. This gives the protein CASSHRSTGSNTEAFF. The rearrangement links TRBV4-1 to TRBJ1-1; TRBD1 matches 7 bases. Looked up from germline, CDR1 is MGHRA and CDR2 is YSYEKL. The trim removed 3 bases at V and 1 base at J, leaving 8 bases unmatched. The CDR3 has 16 amino acids.